Detailed here is one TCR beta chain. The clone's antigen remains unknown. Per-nucleotide qualities are absent, and no much larger clonotype sits a single base away. As encoded in the germline V gene, CDR1 is SGHTA while CDR2 is FQGNSA. After removal of 5 bases from V and 4 bases from J, the junction retains 5 bases not matched to a gene. The CDR3 starts with the cysteine, ends with the phenylalanine, and has 14 residues. Only the CDR3 part of the read is kept: 42 bases, read in frame from the first base. This specimen comes from a study of blood T cell repertoires in COVID-19 (dated by TCRdb to the early 2020s). The study in broad terms: Samples covering the acute and convalescent phases of COVID-19 were provided by collaborators in the United States, Italy and Spain. The prospective study material was composed of cDNA or gDNA derived from T cells, B-cell-depleted T cells, or PBMCs. Nearly every sample came with metadata listing a de-identified subject ID, COVID-19 status, age in years and sex. A freely available public database, intended as a resource for researchers studying the immune response to SARS-CoV-2, is where the repertoires were released. The dataset comprised deeply sampled blood TCRbeta repertoires from subjects exposed to, actively infected with, or recovered from COVID-19. Where available, HLA class I and class II types were taken from metadata supplied by the sample provider and were not determined by assay-based typing. Samples came from the ongoing ImmuneRACE study (first 160 participants) plus 1,254 subjects from 6 global collaborators. Study-wide findings and limitations: How much clinical and demographic metadata was included differed by source and by participant, and the metadata was provided uncurated.

The collaborating institutions used their own protocols to collect whole blood in K2EDTA tubes. Collaborator samples were shipped for TCRbeta analysis as frozen whole blood, isolated PBMCs, or DNA extracted from either sample type. The immunoSEQ Assay, a bias-controlled multiplex PCR, was used to amplify TCRbeta CDR3 regions from genomic DNA. In the authors' own workflow: The number of nucleated cells in each sample was estimated by amplification of reference gene primers within the assay. To quantify the absolute abundance of each unique TCRbeta CDR3 rearrangement, sequence reads were collapsed and filtered. For each sample, productive Simpson clonality was calculated as the square root of Simpson's diversity index over productive rearrangements. TCRdb stores this immuneACCESS table with in-frame sequences only. Part of the clones is absent; in the studies checked, under half of the shortfall reflects unresolved V genes, and no reason is known for the rest. The V and J calls and the clone size are those of that table, but D and trimming were determined from the DNA. Present in this sample are hundreds of thousands of clones, over 80% of which were seen just once. The ten biggest clones cover around 27% of the sample.

Material for sequencing was peripheral blood. The sequence links TRBV7-2 to TRBJ1-5, with TRBD1 identical over 7 junction bases. The sequence came from a man in his forties with acute or convalescent COVID-19. For the CDR3, the sequence is CASSHQQGNQPQHF. In nucleotides, the sequence is TGTGCCAGCAGCCACCAACAGGGGAATCAGCCCCAGCATTTT.